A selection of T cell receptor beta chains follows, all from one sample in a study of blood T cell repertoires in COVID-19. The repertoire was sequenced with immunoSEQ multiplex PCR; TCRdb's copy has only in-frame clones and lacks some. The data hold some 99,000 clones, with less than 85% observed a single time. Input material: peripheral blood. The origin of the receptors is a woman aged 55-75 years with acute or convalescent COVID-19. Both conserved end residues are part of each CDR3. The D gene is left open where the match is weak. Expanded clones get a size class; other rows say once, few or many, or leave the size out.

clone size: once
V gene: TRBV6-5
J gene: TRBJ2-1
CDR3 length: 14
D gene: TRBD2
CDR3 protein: CASRVAGLYNEQFF
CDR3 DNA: TGTGCCAGCAGAGTAGCGGGGCTTTACAATGAGCAGTTCTTC

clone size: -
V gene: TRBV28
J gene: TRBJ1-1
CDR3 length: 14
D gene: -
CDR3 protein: CASSIAGPNTEAFF
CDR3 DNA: TGTGCCAGCAGTATTGCGGGCCCGAACACTGAAGCTTTCTTT

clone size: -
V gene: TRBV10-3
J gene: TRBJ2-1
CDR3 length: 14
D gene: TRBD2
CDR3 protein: CAISWGGRGYEQFF
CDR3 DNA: TGTGCCATCAGCTGGGGGGGGAGGGGCTATGAGCAGTTCTTC

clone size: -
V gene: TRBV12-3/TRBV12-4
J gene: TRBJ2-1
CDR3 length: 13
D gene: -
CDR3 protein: CASSSGLYDEQFF
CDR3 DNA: TGTGCCAGCAGTTCGGGACTTTACGATGAGCAGTTCTTC

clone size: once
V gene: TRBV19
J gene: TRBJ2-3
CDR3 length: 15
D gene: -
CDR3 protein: CASSPGGPPLDTQYF
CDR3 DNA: TGTGCCAGTAGCCCCGGAGGGCCCCCCCTGGATACGCAGTATTTT

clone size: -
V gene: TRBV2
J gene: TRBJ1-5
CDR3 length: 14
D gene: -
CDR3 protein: CASSDDLGGQPQHF
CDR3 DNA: TGTGCCAGCAGTGATGATCTCGGGGGGCAGCCCCAGCATTTT

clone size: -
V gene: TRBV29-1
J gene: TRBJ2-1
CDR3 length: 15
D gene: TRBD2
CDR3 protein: CSVGATSGSYNEQFF
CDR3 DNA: TGCAGCGTTGGCGCAACTAGCGGGTCTTACAATGAGCAGTTCTTC

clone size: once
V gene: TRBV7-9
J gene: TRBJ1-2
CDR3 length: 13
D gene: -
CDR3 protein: CASSLGGGTGYTF
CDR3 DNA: TGTGCCAGCAGCTTAGGAGGGGGTACGGGCTACACCTTC

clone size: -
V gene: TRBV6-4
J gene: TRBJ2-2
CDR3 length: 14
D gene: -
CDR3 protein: CASRRAGNTGELFF
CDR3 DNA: TGTGCCAGCAGGAGGGCAGGGAACACCGGGGAGCTGTTTTTT

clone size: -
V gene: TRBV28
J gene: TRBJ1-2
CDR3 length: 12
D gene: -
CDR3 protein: CASNRGNYGYTF
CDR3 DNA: TGTGCCAGCAATAGGGGTAACTATGGCTACACCTTC

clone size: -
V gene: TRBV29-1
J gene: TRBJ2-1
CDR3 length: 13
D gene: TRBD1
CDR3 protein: CSGKTGSYNEQFF
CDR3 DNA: TGCAGCGGGAAGACAGGGTCCTACAATGAGCAGTTCTTC

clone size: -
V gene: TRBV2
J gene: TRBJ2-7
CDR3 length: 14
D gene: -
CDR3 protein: CASSQGIPSYEQYF
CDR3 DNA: TGTGCCAGTAGTCAGGGCATTCCTTCCTACGAGCAGTACTTC

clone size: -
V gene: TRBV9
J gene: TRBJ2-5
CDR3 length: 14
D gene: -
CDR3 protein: CASSVHREGETQYF
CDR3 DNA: TGTGCCAGCAGCGTACACAGGGAAGGGGAGACCCAGTACTTC

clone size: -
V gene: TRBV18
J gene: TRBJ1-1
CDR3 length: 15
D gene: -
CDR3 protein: CASSHNVHLNTEAFF
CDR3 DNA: TGTGCCAGCTCACACAACGTACATTTGAACACTGAAGCTTTCTTT

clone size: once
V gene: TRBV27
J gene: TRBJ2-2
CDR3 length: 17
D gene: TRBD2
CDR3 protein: CASTRTSGRAGPGELFF
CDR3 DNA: TGTGCCAGCACTCGGACTAGCGGGAGGGCGGGTCCCGGGGAGCTGTTTTTT